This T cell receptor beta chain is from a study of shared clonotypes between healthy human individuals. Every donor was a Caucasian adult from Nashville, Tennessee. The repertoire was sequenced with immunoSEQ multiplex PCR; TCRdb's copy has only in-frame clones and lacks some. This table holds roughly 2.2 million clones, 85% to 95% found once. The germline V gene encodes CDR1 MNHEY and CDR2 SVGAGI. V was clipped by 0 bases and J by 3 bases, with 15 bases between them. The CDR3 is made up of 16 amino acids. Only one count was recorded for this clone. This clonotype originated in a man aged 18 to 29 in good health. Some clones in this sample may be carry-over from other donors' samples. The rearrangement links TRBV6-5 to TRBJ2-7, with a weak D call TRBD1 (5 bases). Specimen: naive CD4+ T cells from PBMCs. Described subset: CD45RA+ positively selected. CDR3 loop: CASSYSYWQGDYEQYF. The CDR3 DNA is TGTGCCAGCAGTTACTCTTATTGGCAGGGCGACTACGAGCAGTACTTC.